Listed here are 2 T cell receptor beta chains from one sample, sequenced in a study of cytomegalovirus exposure and HLA in healthy donors. It was with 60 Vbeta and 13 Jbeta primers that the PCR ran. The assay was immunoSEQ multiplex PCR, and TCRdb's table has in-frame clones only and misses some. The sample lists some 130,000 clones; 80% were seen once. Sequencing input: PBMCs. All receptors derive from a woman aged 40 to 55 in good health and CMV-seronegative.

As concerns this clone: The sample contains more than one DNA sequence encoding this CDR3. This sequence joins TRBV4-1 and TRBJ2-1, with TRBD2 identical over 8 bases. This CDR3 has 17 residues. In germline, CDR1 is MGHRA, CDR2 YSYEKL. V gave up 4 bases and J gave up 0 bases; unmatched junction bases: 8. The CDR3 nucleotides read TGCGCCAGCAGCCGAAGCGGGGGCCGTAACTCCTACAATGAGCAGTTCTTC. It is translated as CASSRSGGRNSYNEQFF.

The CDR3 DNA is TGCAGCGTTATAAGCGGGACCTACAATGAGCAGTTCTTC. It yields the protein CSVISGTYNEQFF. The chain links TRBV29-1 to TRBJ2-1; the match to TRBD2 covers 7 bases. CDR3 size: 13 residues. J was trimmed by 2 bases and V by 5 bases; bases with no gene match: 3. Germline assignment: CDR1 SQVTM and CDR2 ANQGSEA.